One and the same sample provided the 11 T cell receptor beta chains below, sequenced in a study of blood T cells in healthy people across ages. Combining a sample-barcoded 5' primer with a J-beta primer mix, a second PCR ran for roughly 7 to 11 cycles. TCRdb redid the calling of the 5' RACE reads with MiXCR, one entry per CDR3 protein. The data hold some 1.5 million distinct CDR3 sequences, with 28% observed a single time. Sequenced: blood. Receptors originate from a woman aged 25 to 45 in good health.

This chain connects TRBV5-6 to TRBJ1-1; no clear D. CDR3 size: 15 residues. The ends were cut back, 0 bases at V and 1 base at J, with 10 bases in the middle. In germline, CDR1 is SGHDT, CDR2 YYEEEE. CDR3 residues: CASSLVREENTEAFF. The CDR3 DNA reads as TGTGCCAGCAGCTTGGTCCGTGAGGAGAACACTGAAGCTTTCTTT.

The rearrangement joins TRBV5-1 to TRBJ2-2; possible D gene TRBD1, 6 bases. With 6 bases removed from V and 6 bases from J, the gap between germline ends came to 18 bases. The germline V gene has CDR1 SGHRS and CDR2 YFSETQ. The CDR3 consists of 15 residues. The CDR3 nucleotides are TGCGCCAGCACCCCAGGACAGTCCAGATCCGGGGAGCTGTTTTTT. It specifies CASTPGQSRSGELFF.

CDR3 sequence (DNA): TGTGCCAGCAGCCACGGGACAGGATTCGTCGAGCAGTACTTC. Translation: CASSHGTGFVEQYF. The chain has TRBV7-2 and TRBJ2-5; the match to TRBD1 covers 8 bases. The J call is uncertain, as TRBJ2-7 better fits the DNA end. The germline CDR1 and CDR2 sequences are SGHTA and FQGNSA. The CDR3 runs to 14 residues.

This clonotype appeared a single time. The conserved phenylalanine or tryptophan is not found at the CDR3 terminus, so this likely reflects a read error. The V call is TRBV6-6, the J call TRBJ1-6; maybe TRBD1 (5 bases). V lost 6 bases and J 7 bases, leaving 16 bases between the germline ends. Germline CDR1 and CDR2: MNHNY and SVGAGI (reference sequence). This CDR3 spans 15 amino acids. Written as DNA, the CDR3 is TGTGCCAGCAGGGCAGGGAAAGGAGAAAATTCACCCCTCCACTAT. As protein: CASRAGKGENSPLHY.

This clonotype was counted a few times. The rearrangement links TRBV5-5 to TRBJ2-1; 9 nucleotides align to TRBD2. The CDR3 has 15 amino acids. V dropped 0 bases and J dropped 5; count of bases not matched to a gene: 3. The germline gives CDR1 SGHKS, CDR2 YYEKEE (reference sequence). The CDR3 loop is CASSLAAGGHNEQFF. In DNA form, the CDR3 reads TGTGCCAGCAGCTTGGCGGCGGGAGGGCACAATGAGCAGTTCTTC.

Of note for this clonotype: No conserved phenylalanine or tryptophan ends this CDR3, so it is likely a read error. The gene calls are TRBV11-2 and TRBJ2-7; D perhaps matches TRBD1 (5 bases). V lost 5 bases to trimming and J lost 3 bases, with 14 bases between them. This CDR3 has 14 residues. Germline V gene lookup returns CDR1 SGHAT and CDR2 FQNNGV. The CDR3 protein is CASSNTGGIYEQYS. As DNA, the CDR3 is TGTGCCAGCAGCAACACAGGTGGGATCTACGAGCAGTACTCC.

This clonotype came up many times. This sequence joins TRBV12-3 or TRBV12-4 and TRBJ2-5; D is uncertain. The CDR3 has 13 residues. Trimming removed 4 bases at V and 2 bases at J, with 8 bases between. CDR3 region: CASSSQRQETQYF. The DNA of the CDR3 is TGTGCCAGCAGTTCGCAACGGCAAGAGACCCAGTACTTC.

The chain recombines TRBV2 with TRBJ1-5; maybe TRBD1 (5 bases). Trimming took 7 bases from V and 6 from J, leaving 10 bases between them. The CDR3 totals 12 residues. Germline values: CDR1 SNHLY, CDR2 FYNNEI. CDR3 sequence (DNA): TGTGCCAGCAAGGCGGGGGGTCAGCCCCAGCATTTT. Protein: CASKAGGQPQHF.

The chain carries TRBV3-1 and TRBJ2-3, with 10 bases fitting TRBD2. The V segment lost 3 bases and the J segment 0 bases; nucleotides outside the gene matches: 6. Germline V gives CDR1 LGHDT, CDR2 YNNKEL (reference sequence). There are 17 residues in the CDR3. The CDR3 nucleotides read TGTGCCAGCAGCCATACCGAGACTAGCGGGAGCACAGATACGCAGTATTTT. Its translation is CASSHTETSGSTDTQYF.

About this clonotype itself: A much larger clone lies a single base off, so this may be a read error. CDR3 coding DNA: TGCGCCAGCAGCTTGGGAGGGAGGGACAATGAGCAGGTCTTC. Its protein is CASSLGGRDNEQVF. The V gene is TRBV5-1, the J gene TRBJ2-1; tentatively, D is TRBD2 (7 bases). The CDR3 contains 14 residues. Germline loops: CDR1 SGHRS, CDR2 YFSETQ.

Regarding this clonotype: A much larger clonotype is one base distant, so this may be a read error. The chain employs TRBV4-3 and TRBJ2-2, with D uncertain. Germline CDR1 and CDR2: LGHNA and YSLEER. V was trimmed by 5 bases and J by 4 bases, leaving 11 bases between them. CDR3 length equals 14 residues. This chain's CDR3 is CASSAPSTTGELFF. The CDR3 nucleotides are TGCGCCAGCAGCGCCCCGTCAACCACCGGGGAGCTGTTTTTT.